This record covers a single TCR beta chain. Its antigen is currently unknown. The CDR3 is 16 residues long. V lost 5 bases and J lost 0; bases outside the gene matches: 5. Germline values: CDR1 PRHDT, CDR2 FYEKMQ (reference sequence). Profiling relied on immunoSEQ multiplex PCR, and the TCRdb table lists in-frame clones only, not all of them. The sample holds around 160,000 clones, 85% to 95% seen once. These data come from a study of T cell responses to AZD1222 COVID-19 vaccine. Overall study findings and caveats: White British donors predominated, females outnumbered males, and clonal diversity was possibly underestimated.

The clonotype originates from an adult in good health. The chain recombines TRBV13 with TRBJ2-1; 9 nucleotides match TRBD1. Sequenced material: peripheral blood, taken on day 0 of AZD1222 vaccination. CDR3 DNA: TGTGCCAGCAGCGCCGGGACAGGGAGCTCCTACAATGAGCAGTTCTTC. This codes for CASSAGTGSSYNEQFF.